These T cell receptor beta chains were read from a single sample in a study of blood T cells in healthy people across ages. TCRdb re-derived calls from the 5' RACE reads in MiXCR, one entry per CDR3 protein. Of hundreds of thousands of distinct CDR3 sequences detected, approximately 49% appear once; the ten largest clones hold 10% to 15%. Material for sequencing was blood. The receptors stem from a young man in good health. CDR3s include the opening cysteine and the closing phenylalanine or tryptophan. The size field is filled for only some rows; it gives once, few, many or a size class.

clone_size	v_call	j_call	cdr3_length	cdr3_aa
.	TRBV3-1	TRBJ2-2	15	CASSPQGTRSGELFF
few	TRBV6-1	TRBJ1-1	13	CASSRDRATEAFF
.	TRBV5-1	TRBJ1-4	15	CASSLGQVTNEKLFF
many	TRBV25-1	TRBJ2-7	13	CASVPDSFYEQYF
few	TRBV12-3/TRBV12-4	TRBJ1-4	12	CASGAASEKLFF
.	TRBV7-9	.	14	CASSLGDRVSEQYF
.	TRBV6-6	TRBJ2-7	16	CASSYSSGSSSYEQYF
.	TRBV27	TRBJ2-1	19	CASSSLELQTESSYNEQFF
few	TRBV27	TRBJ1-5	13	CASRRTGDQPQHF
.	TRBV25-1	TRBJ1-2	11	CASSELGGYTF
.	TRBV3-1	TRBJ1-1	12	CASSTGSTEAFF
.	TRBV6-1	TRBJ2-1	12	CASNDRGFEQFF
.	TRBV29-1	TRBJ2-1	15	CSVEDLQGIYNEQFF
.	TRBV25-1	TRBJ2-7	17	CASSSEIGGANPYEQYF
.	TRBV7-9	TRBJ1-6	15	CASSSRQIGNSPLHF
.	TRBV3-1	TRBJ1-1	12	CASSQDLAGAFF
.	TRBV4-1	TRBJ1-5	14	CASSQDSPIQPQHF
.	TRBV12-3/TRBV12-4	TRBJ2-1	14	CASSSSQAGGKQFF
few	TRBV9	TRBJ2-1	16	CASSPTGTSGNNEQFF
.	TRBV27	TRBJ2-2	15	CASSFVTTNTGELFF
.	TRBV28	TRBJ2-7	16	CASSFRMTGSSYEQYF
.	TRBV12-3/TRBV12-4	TRBJ1-4	15	CASSYFKGGGEKLFF
few	TRBV12-3/TRBV12-4	TRBJ1-2	13	CASSFGTDYGYTF
few	TRBV4-1	TRBJ2-4	14	CASSQDIGLNIQYF
.	TRBV20-1	TRBJ2-3	15	CSAPRGRGTTDTQYF
.	TRBV11-3	TRBJ2-3	13	CASSWERTDTQYF
.	TRBV29-1	TRBJ2-2	14	CSVTSRESTGELFF
many	TRBV6-5	TRBJ2-7	15	CASSYGTGRTYEQYF
few	TRBV7-2	TRBJ1-3	14	CASRQRSSGNTIYF
.	TRBV28	TRBJ2-5	15	CASSDSGGLQETQYF
.	TRBV11-2	TRBJ2-1	13	CASSLGVSSSEFF
few	TRBV7-9	TRBJ2-3	15	CASSFSGPSTDTQYF
.	TRBV12-3/TRBV12-4	TRBJ2-7	11	CASSFLFEQYF
.	TRBV24-1	TRBJ1-2	12	CATSDRTYGYTF
.	TRBV20-1	TRBJ2-5	12	CSASRGTGTQYF
.	TRBV27	TRBJ2-7	13	CARSSAPTYEQYF
.	TRBV4-1	TRBJ2-1	17	CASSQDGQDSSYNEQFF
few	TRBV30	TRBJ1-6	13	CAWSVYGYSPLHF
.	TRBV7-9	TRBJ2-1	15	CASSLATGPKNEQFF
few	TRBV5-1	TRBJ2-5	16	CASSLTLGGIVETQYF
.	TRBV12-3/TRBV12-4	TRBJ1-6	14	CASSVAGGNSPLHF
.	TRBV28	TRBJ1-2	10	CASHSYGYTF
few	TRBV12-3/TRBV12-4	TRBJ2-3	15	CASSGGDFGSDTQYF
.	TRBV20-1	TRBJ1-2	15	CSARDRGLPRYGYTF
few	TRBV6-5	TRBJ2-4	11	CASSFGRAEYF
.	TRBV27	TRBJ2-1	16	CASRTEIAGGYNEQFF
.	TRBV4-1	TRBJ2-7	14	CASSPRDGVYEQYF
few	TRBV7-2	TRBJ1-1	15	CASSLMGLMNTEAFF
.	TRBV15	TRBJ2-7	14	CATSGDISSYEQYF
.	TRBV10-3	TRBJ2-7	16	CAISEYQLGRSNEQYF
.	TRBV27	TRBJ2-3	12	CASSLRSQGQYF